The 9 T cell receptor beta chains given below trace back to one sample, sequenced in a study of CD8+ T cells in alopecia areata. Following extraction, RNA underwent reverse transcription to cDNA, which served as the sequencing template. Profiled with immunoSEQ multiplex PCR; TCRdb holds only in-frame clones, not every one. The repertoire holds 120,000 or so clones, with roughly 69% as singletons. Sequencing input: CD4+ T cells sorted from blood. The receptors were sampled from a human donor in good health.

J is TRBJ1-2 and V is TRBV15; maybe TRBD1 (5 bases). Germline V lookup: CDR1 LNHNV, CDR2 YYDKDF (reference sequence). Trimming cost V 0 bases and J 3 bases, with 8 bases left between them. CDR3 length equals 14 residues. Here the CDR3 DNA reads TGTGCCACCAGCAGAGATGACAGTGACTATGGCTACACCTTC. Its translation: CATSRDDSDYGYTF.

The chain combines TRBV25-1 with TRBJ2-7, with D perhaps given as TRBD1 or TRBD2 (6 bases each). The V gene's germline CDR1 is MGHDK and CDR2 SYGVNS. V dropped 8 bases and J dropped 2 bases, with 16 bases sitting between them. CDR3 length: 14 residues. The CDR3 DNA follows: TGTGCCAGCGTGCGGGACACCCAACCCTACGAGCAGTACTTC. It is translated as CASVRDTQPYEQYF.

The chain links TRBV5-1 to TRBJ2-2, with D tentatively TRBD1 (5 bases). V was trimmed by 4 bases and J by 2 bases, leaving 9 bases between them. CDR1 is SGHRS, CDR2 YFSETQ, per germline. This CDR3 has 14 amino acids. CDR3 region: CASSATGNTGELFF. The CDR3 DNA reads as TGCGCCAGCAGCGCTACAGGAAACACCGGGGAGCTGTTTTTT.

The CDR3 DNA sequence: TGCAGCGTTCCGGGCCGTCAGGGGACTGAAGCTTTCTTT. This sequence encodes CSVPGRQGTEAFF. V usage is TRBV29-1 and J usage is TRBJ1-1; D possibly corresponds to TRBD1 (6 bases). This CDR3 spans 13 amino acids. Germline CDR1 and CDR2: SQVTM and ANQGSEA. Trimming pared 5 bases from V and 5 bases from J, leaving 15 bases between.

The table lists this clone with a few counts. The genes are TRBV27 and TRBJ2-2, with D perhaps TRBD1 (6 bases). Per germline, CDR1 MNHEY and CDR2 SMNVEV (reference sequence). Trimming stripped 8 bases from V and 1 base from J, with 8 bases between. There are 13 residues in the CDR3. As DNA, the CDR3 is TGTGCCAGCGGACAGAGGAACACCGGGGAGCTGTTTTTT. Translation gives CASGQRNTGELFF.

The chain joins TRBV7-8 to TRBJ1-1, with D unresolved. The germline V and J ends were trimmed by 3 bases and 8 bases, with 7 bases remaining between them. The CDR3 is 11 amino acids. Germline V gene lookup returns CDR1 SGHVS and CDR2 FQNEAQ. The CDR3 sequence: CASSFLGEAFF. The CDR3 bases are TGTGCCAGCAGCTTCTTAGGAGAAGCTTTCTTT.

The V and J genes are TRBV5-6 and TRBJ1-5, with a possible D match to TRBD1 (6 bases). This CDR3 spans 15 amino acids. With 0 bases removed from V and 2 bases from J, the gap between germline ends came to 9 bases. Germline-derived CDR1 and CDR2 are SGHDT and YYEEEE. The DNA for the CDR3 is TGTGCCAGCAGCTTGGCGGGGGCACGCAATCAGCCCCAGCATTTT. The encoded protein is CASSLAGARNQPQHF. Looking up the rest from reference TRBV5-6 and TRBJ1-5 gives the full variable domain: DAGVTQSPTHLIKTRGQQVTLRCSPKSGHDTVSWYQQALGQGPQFIFQYYEEEERQRGNFPDRFSGHQFPNYSSELNVNALLLGDSALYLCASSLAGARNQPQHFGDGTRLSIL.

This clone was observed many times. This chain joins TRBV5-6 and TRBJ1-4, with a weak D call TRBD1 (5 bases). The CDR3 sequence is 16 residues long. From germline, CDR1 is SGHDT and CDR2 YYEEEE. V was pared by 4 bases and J by 11 bases, with 24 bases between. The CDR3, as DNA: TGTGCCAGCAGCACCTACAGGACGGCAGGTTCGGGGAAACTGTTTTTT. Its protein product is CASSTYRTAGSGKLFF.

This rearrangement joins TRBV11-2 to TRBJ2-3; 9 bases fit TRBD2. V lost 2 bases, J lost 4 bases, and 4 bases stayed unmatched. CDR1 and CDR2 from the germline V gene are SGHAT and FQNNGV. The CDR3 length is 15 residues. This chain's CDR3 is CASSLRRGGADTQYF. The CDR3 region has the DNA TGTGCCAGCAGCTTACGGCGGGGGGGAGCAGATACGCAGTATTTT. Full variable domain (remainder filled in from reference TRBV11-2 and TRBJ2-3): EAGVAQSPRYKIIEKRQSVAFWCNPISGHATLYWYQQILGQGPKLLIQFQNNGVVDDSQLPKDRFSAERLKGVDSTLKIQPAKLEDSAVYLCASSLRRGGADTQYFGPGTRLTVL.